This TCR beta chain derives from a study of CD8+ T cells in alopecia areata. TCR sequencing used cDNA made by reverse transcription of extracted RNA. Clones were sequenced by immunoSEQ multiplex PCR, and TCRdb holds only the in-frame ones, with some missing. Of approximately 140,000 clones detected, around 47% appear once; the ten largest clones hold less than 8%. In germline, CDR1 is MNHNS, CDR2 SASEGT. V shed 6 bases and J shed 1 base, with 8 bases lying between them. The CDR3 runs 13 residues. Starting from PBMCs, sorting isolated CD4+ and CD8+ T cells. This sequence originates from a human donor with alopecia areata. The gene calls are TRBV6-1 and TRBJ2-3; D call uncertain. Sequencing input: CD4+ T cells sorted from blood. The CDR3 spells CASRAPGTDTQYF. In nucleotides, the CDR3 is TGTGCCAGCAGAGCACCTGGCACAGATACGCAGTATTTT.